These 9 T cell receptor beta chains share one sample of origin, sequenced in a study of blood T cell repertoires in COVID-19. The method was immunoSEQ multiplex PCR; TCRdb's version includes in-frame clones alone and lacks a portion of them. The sample lists over 150,000 clones, 65% to 90% occurring once. Sequencing input: peripheral blood. Source of these receptors: a woman aged 55-75 years with COVID-19, enrolled during active disease.

The genes are TRBV5-1 and TRBJ1-5; D is uncertain. CDR1 and CDR2 from the germline V gene are SGHRS and YFSETQ. CDR3 length: 15 residues. V was clipped by 5 bases and J by 0 bases, with 12 bases between them. CDR3 in amino acids: CASRLGWNSNQPQHF. CDR3 coding DNA: TGCGCCAGCAGACTAGGGTGGAATAGCAATCAGCCCCAGCATTTT.

This chain links TRBV30 with TRBJ1-6; D perhaps matches TRBD1 (5 bases). V was trimmed by 0 bases and J by 7 bases, leaving 10 bases between them. Germline loops: CDR1 GTSNPN, CDR2 SVGIG (reference sequence). The CDR3 loop spans 14 amino acids. The CDR3, as DNA: TGTGCCTGGAGTGTCGGCAGGGTCAATTCACCCCTCCACTTT. Translation gives CAWSVGRVNSPLHF.

The sample holds one count of this clone. The chain couples TRBV29-1 to TRBJ2-5; possible D gene TRBD2, 5 bases. Germline-derived CDR1 and CDR2 are SQVTM and ANQGSEA. Trimming pared 4 bases from V and 5 bases from J, leaving 8 bases between. The CDR3 contains 11 residues. The CDR3 is CSVGRRETQYF. DNA for the CDR3: TGCAGCGTTGGGCGGAGGGAGACCCAGTACTTC.

In its sample, this clone was seen a few times. The V gene is TRBV6-6, the J gene TRBJ2-5, with TRBD2 identical over 9 bases. CDR3 length equals 15 residues. Trimming at V came to 11 bases and at J to 7 bases, leaving 17 bases not matched to a gene. In germline, CDR1 is MNHNY, CDR2 SVGAGI (reference sequence). The CDR3 loop is CAHKGVAGARGTQYF. DNA for the CDR3: TGTGCCCACAAGGGGGTAGCGGGAGCCCGGGGGACCCAGTACTTC.

V gene TRBV11-2 combines with J gene TRBJ2-1; weak D call: TRBD2 (5 bases). The V end lost 4 bases, the J end lost 7 bases, and 5 bases lay between the germline ends. The CDR3 length is 11 residues. Germline values: CDR1 SGHAT, CDR2 FQNNGV. The CDR3 region is CASSSGNEQFF. The CDR3 bases are TGTGCCAGCAGCTCGGGGAATGAGCAGTTCTTC. The whole variable domain, filled in from reference TRBV11-2 and TRBJ2-1, reads EAGVAQSPRYKIIEKRQSVAFWCNPISGHATLYWYQQILGQGPKLLIQFQNNGVVDDSQLPKDRFSAERLKGVDSTLKIQPAKLEDSAVYLCASSSGNEQFFGPGTRLTVL.

The V gene is TRBV18, the J gene TRBJ1-2; D uncertain. V dropped 2 bases and J dropped 11 bases, with 15 bases sitting between them. Germline V gene sequence: CDR1 KGHSH, CDR2 LQKENI. The CDR3 runs to 13 residues. DNA for the CDR3: TGTGCCAGCTCACCAGAGGCAGCTGCAGTGTACACCTTC. It specifies CASSPEAAAVYTF. Full variable domain (remainder filled in from reference TRBV18 and TRBJ1-2): NAGVMQNPRHLVRRRGQEARLRCSPMKGHSHVYWYRQLPEEGLKFMVYLQKENIIDESGMPKERFSAEFPKEGPSILRIQQVVRGDSAAYFCASSPEAAAVYTFGSGTRLTVV.

CDR3 in amino acids: CASSLASGALKRGANVLTF. As DNA, the CDR3 is TGTGCCAGCAGCTTAGCGTCGGGAGCCCTTAAGAGGGGGGCCAACGTCCTGACTTTC. V gene TRBV7-9 combines with J gene TRBJ2-6, with a weak D call TRBD2 (6 bases). Trimming cost V 0 bases and J 4 bases, with 19 bases left between them. CDR3 length: 19 residues. Germline CDR1 SEHNR, CDR2 FQNEAQ (reference sequence).

This chain connects TRBV24-1 to TRBJ2-3; 10 bases are a match to TRBD2. V lost 3 bases, J lost 0 bases, and 8 bases stayed unmatched. The CDR3 is 18 amino acids. Germline V CDR1 and CDR2: KGHDR, SFDVKD. The CDR3 DNA reads as TGTGCCACCAGTGATAGGGCTAGCGGGAGCACTAGCACAGATACGCAGTATTTT. Its translation: CATSDRASGSTSTDTQYF.

The chain is built from TRBV2 and TRBJ1-1, with 9 bases identical to TRBD1. The V segment lost 5 bases and the J segment 7 bases; nucleotides outside the gene matches: 2. The germline V gene has CDR1 SNHLY and CDR2 FYNNEI. The CDR3 contains 12 residues. Written as DNA, the CDR3 is TGTGCCAGCAGTCCGGACAGGGGTGAAGCTTTCTTT. Translated, it gives CASSPDRGEAFF.